This TCR beta chain was sequenced during a study of blood T cell repertoires in COVID-19. Study context: The cDNA or gDNA used as material had been derived from T cells, B-cell-depleted T cells, or PBMCs.

Profiled with immunoSEQ multiplex PCR; TCRdb holds only in-frame clones, not every one. Of over 9,500 clones listed, 70% to 80% are singletons. CDR3 size: 15 residues. Germline lookup yields CDR1 LGHDT and CDR2 YNNKEL (reference sequence). Unmatched junction bases numbered 8, after V lost 3 bases and J lost 7 bases. The origin of this receptor is a human donor in a cohort sampled during active COVID-19. J is TRBJ2-1 and V is TRBV3-1 (or the pseudogene TRBV3-2), with 8 bases that match TRBD1. Input material: peripheral blood. DNA of the CDR3: TGTGCCAGCAGCCAGTCGACAGGGGTTGTAAATGAGCAGTTCTTC. Amino acid sequence: CASSQSTGVVNEQFF.